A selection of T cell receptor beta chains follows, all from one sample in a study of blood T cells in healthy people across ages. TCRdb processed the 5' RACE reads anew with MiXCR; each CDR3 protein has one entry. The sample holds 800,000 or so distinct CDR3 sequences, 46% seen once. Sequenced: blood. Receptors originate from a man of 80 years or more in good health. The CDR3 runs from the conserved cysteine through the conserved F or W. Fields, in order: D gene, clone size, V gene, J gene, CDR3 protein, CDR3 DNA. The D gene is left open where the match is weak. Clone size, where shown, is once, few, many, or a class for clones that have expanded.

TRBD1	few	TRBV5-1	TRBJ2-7	CASSIQGTSSVHEQYF	TGCGCCAGCAGCATACAGGGGACGAGCTCTGTGCACGAGCAGTACTTC
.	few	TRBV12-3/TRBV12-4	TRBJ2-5	CASSRSAQETQYF	TGTGCCAGCAGTCGGAGCGCCCAAGAGACCCAGTACTTC
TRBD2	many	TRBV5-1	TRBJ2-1	CASTLGLAGGEQFF	TGCGCCAGCACCCTCGGACTAGCGGGAGGTGAGCAGTTCTTC
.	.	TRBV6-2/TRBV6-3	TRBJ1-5	CASSYFGDNQPQHF	TGTGCCAGCAGTTATTTCGGAGACAATCAGCCCCAGCATTTT
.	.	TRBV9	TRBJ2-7	CASSYEAGASSYEQYF	TGTGCCAGCAGCTACGAGGCGGGCGCCAGCTCCTACGAGCAGTACTTC
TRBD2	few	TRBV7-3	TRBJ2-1	CASSFTSGNYNEQFF	TGTGCCAGCAGCTTCACTAGCGGGAATTACAATGAGCAGTTCTTC
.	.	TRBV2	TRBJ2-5	CASSKLPPPTGWGTQYF	TGTGCCAGCAGCAAATTGCCCCCACCGACGGGGTGGGGGACCCAGTACTTC
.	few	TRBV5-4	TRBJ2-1	CASSHRGGIGNEQFF	TGTGCCAGCAGCCACCGGGGCGGGATCGGAAATGAGCAGTTCTTC
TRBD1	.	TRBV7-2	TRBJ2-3	CASSSPWGQGSGADTQYF	TGTGCCAGCAGCTCTCCTTGGGGACAGGGTTCCGGTGCAGATACGCAGTATTTT
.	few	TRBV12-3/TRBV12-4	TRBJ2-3	CASSLPLTAGSAGTDTQYF	TGTGCCAGCAGTTTACCTTTGACGGCGGGGTCCGCTGGCACAGATACGCAGTATTTT
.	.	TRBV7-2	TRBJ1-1	CASSPGPYTEAFF	TGTGCCAGCAGCCCCGGTCCGTACACTGAAGCTTTCTTT
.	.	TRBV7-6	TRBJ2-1	CASSLPRLVAYNEQFF	TGTGCCAGCAGCTTACCTCGACTAGTGGCCTACAATGAGCAGTTCTTC
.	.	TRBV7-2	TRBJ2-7	CASSLEYRDEQYF	TGTGCCAGCAGCTTAGAATACAGGGACGAGCAGTACTTC
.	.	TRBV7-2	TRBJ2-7	CASSLATAGATASYNEQYF	TGTGCCAGCAGCTTAGCGACGGCCGGAGCGACAGCCTCCTACAATGAGCAGTACTTC
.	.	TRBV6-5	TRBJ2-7	CASRDESGSYEQYF	TGTGCCAGCAGAGACGAGAGCGGGTCTTACGAGCAGTACTTC
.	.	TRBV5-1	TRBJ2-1	CASSPQPRVLGNEQFF	TGCGCCAGCAGCCCCCAGCCCAGGGTGTTGGGCAATGAGCAGTTCTTC
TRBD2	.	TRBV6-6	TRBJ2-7	CASKGLAFGEQYF	TGTGCCAGCAAAGGACTAGCGTTTGGCGAGCAGTACTTC
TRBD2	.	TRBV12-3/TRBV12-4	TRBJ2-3	CASRHTSGLTGADTRYF	TGTGCCAGCAGGCATACTAGCGGGCTTACCGGCGCAGATACGCGGTATTTT
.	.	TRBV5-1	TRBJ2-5	CASSVATVNEQYF	TGCGCCAGCAGCGTGGCGACGGTCAATGAGCAGTACTTC
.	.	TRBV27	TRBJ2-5	CASNPTGGEETQYF	TGTGCCAGCAATCCGACAGGTGGGGAAGAGACCCAGTACTTC
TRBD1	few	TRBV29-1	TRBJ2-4	CSVGPGQKNIQYF	TGCAGCGTTGGTCCGGGACAGAAAAACATTCAGTACTTC
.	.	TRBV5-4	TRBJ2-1	CASSFGSPYEQFF	TGTGCCAGCAGCTTCGGGAGTCCCTACGAGCAGTTCTTC